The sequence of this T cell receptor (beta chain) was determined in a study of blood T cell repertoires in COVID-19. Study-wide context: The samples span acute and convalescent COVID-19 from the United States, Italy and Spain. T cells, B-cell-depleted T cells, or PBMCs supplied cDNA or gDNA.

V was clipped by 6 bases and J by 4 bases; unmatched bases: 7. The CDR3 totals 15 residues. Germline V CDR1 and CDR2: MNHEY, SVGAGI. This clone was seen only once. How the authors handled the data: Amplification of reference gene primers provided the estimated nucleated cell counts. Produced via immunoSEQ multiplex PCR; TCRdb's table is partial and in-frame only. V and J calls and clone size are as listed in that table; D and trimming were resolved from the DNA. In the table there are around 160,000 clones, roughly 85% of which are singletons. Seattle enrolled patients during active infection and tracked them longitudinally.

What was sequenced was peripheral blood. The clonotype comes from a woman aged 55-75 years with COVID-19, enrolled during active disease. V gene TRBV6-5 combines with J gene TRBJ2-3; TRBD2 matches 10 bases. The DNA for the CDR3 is TGTGCCAGCAGACGAAGCGGGGGGGCATCAGATACGCAGTATTTT. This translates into CASRRSGGASDTQYF.